This T cell receptor beta chain was retrieved from a study of vaccination effects on CD4 cells after COVID-19. The CDR3 runs to 11 residues. Looked up from germline, CDR1 is SGHRS and CDR2 is YFSETQ. Trimming pared 3 bases from V and 5 bases from J, leaving 3 bases between. This clone was found once. What it recognizes is unknown. Notes on the study in general: In the late period after vaccination, infection- and vaccine-induced clones contracted markedly.

Generated by immunoSEQ multiplex PCR, the TCRdb table keeps only in-frame clones and is missing some. Of about 8,100 clones in the sample, about four fifths were seen once. Antigen-specific CD4+ T cells were expanded with viral peptide pools in the ViraFEST assay before sequencing. Once cultured for roughly nine days, the cells underwent separation to obtain CD4+ T cells. Each vaccine recipient was nucleocapsid antibody negative and had no prior SARS-CoV-2 infection. Both day 3 and day 7 saw half the medium replaced with IL-2 medium. The gene calls are TRBV5-1 and TRBJ2-1, with D uncertain. Here the sequenced sample was CD4+ T cells from PBMCs cultured with HCoV-229E spike peptides, taken before COVID-19 vaccination. The origin of this receptor is a human donor who received a COVID-19 vaccine. The CDR3 nucleotides read TGCGCCAGCAGCTCAAACAATGAGCAGTTCTTC. Translated: CASSSNNEQFF.